Detailed here is one T cell receptor (beta chain). Trimming left V 5 bases short and J 7 bases short, with 5 bases between. Germline values: CDR1 DFQATT, CDR2 SNEGSKA (reference sequence). The CDR3 consists of 10 residues. Sequencing used immunoSEQ multiplex PCR; TCRdb keeps in-frame clones, though not all of them. The sample consists of 77,000 or so clones, under 95% of them appearing once. This record comes from a study of OX40 agonist ivuxolimab in advanced cancers. The rearrangement uses TRBV20-1 and TRBJ1-4; D might be TRBD1 (5 bases). The sample consisted of CD4+ or CD8+ T cells sorted from blood, taken in a trial of the OX40 agonist ivuxolimab. The clonotype was recovered from an adult with an advanced solid tumor such as melanoma, head and neck, liver or kidney cancer. Written as DNA, the CDR3 is TGCAGTGCTGGGGGTGAAAAACTGTTTTTT. Translating it yields CSAGGEKLFF.